Each of the 27 T cell receptor beta chains below was sequenced from the same sample in a study of radiotherapy plus CTLA-4 blockade in lung cancer. Only in-frame clones appear in the TCRdb table, and some are missing; sequencing was by immunoSEQ multiplex PCR. Among some 110,000 clones listed, roughly 80% were seen once. The specimen was peripheral blood, collected from a patient treated with radiotherapy plus ipilimumab. These receptors all come from a human donor with non-small cell lung cancer who had a partial response to radiotherapy plus ipilimumab.

This sequence joins TRBV9 and TRBJ1-4; D uncertain. V was shortened by 1 base and J by 7 bases, with 11 bases between the two germline ends. Germline V gene data show CDR1 as SGDLS and CDR2 as YYNGEE. The CDR3 length is 14 residues. This CDR3 is CASSVSGSSEKLFF. As DNA, the CDR3 is TGTGCCAGCAGCGTATCCGGGAGTAGTGAAAAACTGTTTTTT.

This clone occurred once. This sequence joins TRBV18 and TRBJ2-1; D perhaps matches TRBD1 (5 bases). The CDR3 loop spans 12 amino acids. V was shortened by 4 bases and J by 7 bases, with 8 bases between the two germline ends. Germline V gene lookup returns CDR1 KGHSH and CDR2 LQKENI. The CDR3 sequence: CASSLQGNEQFF. The CDR3 DNA reads TGTGCCAGCTCACTTCAGGGAAATGAGCAGTTCTTC.

The chain carries TRBV28 and TRBJ1-2, with TRBD1 matching over 9 bases. With V trimmed by 2 bases and J by 8 bases, 9 bases remained unmatched. Germline V CDR1 and CDR2: MDHEN, SYDVKM. The CDR3 consists of 15 residues. CDR3 DNA sequence: TGTGCCAGCAGTTTAAATCCCGGGACAGGGCGAGGCTACACCTTC. As protein: CASSLNPGTGRGYTF.

The chain has TRBV19 and TRBJ2-1; 8 nucleotides agree with TRBD1. In germline, CDR1 is LNHDA, CDR2 SQIVND (reference sequence). The length of the CDR3 is 13 residues. V lost 6 bases, J lost 8 bases, and 6 bases stayed unmatched. CDR3 in DNA: TGTGCCAGTAGGGCCAGGGGGCCGGATGAGCAGTTCTTC. Its protein product is CASRARGPDEQFF.

This sequence joins TRBV2 and TRBJ1-2; 7 bases are shared with TRBD1. This CDR3 has 16 amino acids. Germline values: CDR1 SNHLY, CDR2 FYNNEI. V lost 6 bases to trimming and J lost 6 bases; unmatched junction nucleotides: 16. The CDR3 loop reads CASSLIDARDSDGYTF. The CDR3 DNA follows: TGTGCCAGCAGCCTAATAGACGCCAGGGACAGTGATGGCTACACCTTC. Full variable domain (missing parts from reference TRBV2 and TRBJ1-2): EPEVTQTPSHQVTQMGQEVILRCVPISNHLYFYWYRQILGQKVEFLVSFYNNEISEKSEIFDDQFSVERPDGSNFTLKIRSTKLEDSAMYFCASSLIDARDSDGYTFGSGTRLTVV.

The chain joins TRBV4-3 to TRBJ2-7, with D possibly TRBD1 on 6 matching bases. Trimming removed 0 bases at V and 0 bases at J, with 18 bases between. This CDR3 contains 18 residues. The germline V gene has CDR1 LGHNA and CDR2 YSLEER. The CDR3 DNA reads TGCGCCAGCAGCCAAGAATTGAATCCGGGACACAACTCCTACGAGCAGTACGTC. Translated, it gives CASSQELNPGHNSYEQYV.

This chain connects TRBV5-1 to TRBJ2-2, with 7 bases identical to TRBD2. With 1 base clipped from V and 5 bases from J, the junction kept 5 bases outside the gene matches. This CDR3 region has 15 residues. The V gene's germline CDR1 is SGHRS and CDR2 YFSETQ. The CDR3: CASSLTSDTTGELFF. CDR3 DNA: TGCGCCAGCAGCTTGACTAGCGACACGACCGGGGAGCTGTTTTTT. Drawing the rest from reference TRBV5-1 and TRBJ2-2, the complete variable domain is KAGVTQTPRYLIKTRGQQVTLSCSPISGHRSVSWYQQTPGQGLQFLFEYFSETQRNKGNFPGRFSGRQFSNSRSEMNVSTLELGDSALYLCASSLTSDTTGELFFGEGSRLTVL.

The chain links TRBV6-5 to TRBJ1-1; D may be TRBD1 (6 bases). The germline V gene encodes CDR1 MNHEY and CDR2 SVGAGI. The CDR3 is 14 residues long. V was trimmed by 2 bases and J by 4 bases, leaving 11 bases between them. CDR3 DNA sequence: TGTGCCAGCAGTTACGATTGGGGGCTCACTGAAGCTTTCTTT. Translated: CASSYDWGLTEAFF.

The gene calls are TRBV7-6 and TRBJ2-2, with TRBD1 matching over 11 bases. V gave up 5 bases and J gave up 4 bases; unmatched junction bases: 9. The CDR3 has 17 amino acids. CDR1 is SGHVS, CDR2 FNYEAQ, per germline. CDR3 DNA sequence: TGTGCCAGCAGCCTAGTGACCGGGACAGGGGGCACCGGGGAGCTGTTTTTT. Its protein product is CASSLVTGTGGTGELFF. The variable domain in full, with the rest retrieved from reference TRBV7-6 and TRBJ2-2, is GAGVSQSPRYKVTKRGQDVALRCDPISGHVSLYWYRQALGQGPEFLTYFNYEAQQDKSGLPNDRFSAERPEGSISTLTIQRTEQRDSAMYRCASSLVTGTGGTGELFFGEGSRLTVL.

This clone was counted only a few times. V is TRBV7-2 and J is TRBJ2-1; D may be TRBD2 (5 bases). There are 15 residues in the CDR3. Germline values: CDR1 SGHTA, CDR2 FQGNSA. V was clipped by 3 bases and J by 10 bases, with 19 bases between them. Here the CDR3 reads CASSLAAATRDEQFF. CDR3 DNA: TGTGCCAGCAGCTTGGCAGCCGCAACTAGAGACGAGCAGTTCTTC.

V usage is TRBV29-1 and J usage is TRBJ1-4, with D maybe TRBD1 (5 bases). The ends were cut back, 7 bases at V and 11 bases at J, with 17 bases in the middle. This CDR3 has 12 amino acids. The germline V gene has CDR1 SQVTM and CDR2 ANQGSEA. CDR3 coding DNA: TGCAGCGCTCTGGGGGGGGAGCTCAAACTGTTTTTT. This codes for CSALGGELKLFF. Using reference TRBV29-1 and TRBJ1-4 for the parts outside the CDR3, the full variable domain is SAVISQKPSRDICQRGTSLTIQCQVDSQVTMMFWYRQQPGQSLTLIATANQGSEATYESGFVIDKFPISRPNLTFSTLTVSNMSPEDSSIYLCSALGGELKLFFGSGTQLSVL.

The chain is built from TRBV30 and TRBJ1-5; perhaps TRBD1 as D (6 bases). Germline V lookup: CDR1 GTSNPN, CDR2 SVGIG (reference sequence). The CDR3 is 16 residues long. The V and J ends lost 3 bases and 6 bases respectively, with 21 bases between them. This CDR3 reads CAWSRGGGGISQPQHF. The CDR3 nucleotides are TGTGCCTGGAGCCGAGGGGGGGGAGGCATCTCTCAGCCCCAGCATTTT.

This rearrangement joins TRBV7-3 to TRBJ2-5; D possibly corresponds to TRBD2 (7 bases). The CDR3 sequence is 15 residues long. CDR1 and CDR2 (germline): SGHTA, FQGTGA. V was cut by 5 bases and J by 5 bases, with 18 bases left in between. In DNA, the CDR3 is TGTGCCAGCAGCCCGGACCCCGGGGGGCACGAGACCCAGTACTTC. Protein sequence: CASSPDPGGHETQYF.

The chain carries TRBV9 and TRBJ2-1; 9 nucleotides agree with TRBD1. V trimming: 6 bases; J trimming: 4 bases; junction bases outside the gene matches: 11. The CDR3 has 16 amino acids. Germline V gene sequence: CDR1 SGDLS, CDR2 YYNGEE. This CDR3 reads CASNAIGQGPYNEQFF. The CDR3 DNA reads TGTGCCAGCAACGCGATCGGACAGGGGCCTTACAATGAGCAGTTCTTC. The variable domain in full, with the rest retrieved from reference TRBV9 and TRBJ2-1, is DSGVTQTPKHLITATGQRVTLRCSPRSGDLSVYWYQQSLDQGLQFLIQYYNGEERAKGNILERFSAQQFPDLHSELNLSSLELGDSALYFCASNAIGQGPYNEQFFGPGTRLTVL.

This clone was recorded only once. The gene calls are TRBV30 and TRBJ1-1; D remains ambiguous. The ends were cut back, 3 bases at V and 7 bases at J, with 12 bases in the middle. This CDR3 region has 12 residues. Per germline, CDR1 GTSNPN and CDR2 SVGIG (reference sequence). Here the CDR3 reads CAWSEIRGEAFF. CDR3 DNA: TGTGCCTGGAGCGAAATACGGGGTGAAGCTTTCTTT.

This CDR3 is CASSPTIYNEQFF. CDR3 in DNA: TGTGCCAGCAGCCCGACTATTTACAATGAGCAGTTCTTC. The chain is built from TRBV14 and TRBJ2-1; D is possibly TRBD2 (5 bases). Germline CDR1 reads SGHDN; CDR2 reads FVKESK. The CDR3 is 13 residues long. V was clipped by 4 bases and J by 4 bases, with 8 bases between them. The full variable domain, with the rest looked up from reference TRBV14 and TRBJ2-1, is EAGVTQFPSHSVIEKGQTVTLRCDPISGHDNLYWYRRVMGKEIKFLLHFVKESKQDESGMPNNRFLAERTGGTYSTLKVQPAELEDSGVYFCASSPTIYNEQFFGPGTRLTVL.

This sequence joins TRBV27 and TRBJ2-7; D uncertain. Germline-derived CDR1 and CDR2 are MNHEY and SMNVEV (reference sequence). The CDR3 length is 15 residues. V lost 1 base, J lost 2 bases, and 12 bases lay in between. This chain's CDR3 is CASSLFYMSTYEQYF. The CDR3 DNA reads TGTGCCAGCAGTTTATTTTACATGTCGACCTACGAGCAGTACTTC.

V and J are TRBV7-8 and TRBJ2-5; 8 bases agree with TRBD2. Gene TRBJ2-7 matches the end of the DNA better, so the J call may be wrong. The CDR3 loop spans 16 amino acids. CDR1 and CDR2 (germline): SGHVS, FQNEAQ. The CDR3 DNA is TGTGCCAGCAGCTCTCTCCTGGGACTAGGAGGGCTCGAGCAGTACTTC. Its translation is CASSSLLGLGGLEQYF.

The chain couples TRBV28 to TRBJ1-1; 12 bases are a match to TRBD1. This CDR3 is 16 amino acids long. V gave up 9 bases and J gave up 11 bases; unmatched junction bases: 19. Germline loops: CDR1 MDHEN, CDR2 SYDVKM. The CDR3 DNA reads TGTGCCAGTCGATTTTCCCCGGGACAGGGGGCTCCCACGGCTTTCTTT. Translated, it gives CASRFSPGQGAPTAFF. Full variable domain (rest looked up from reference TRBV28 and TRBJ1-1): DVKVTQSSRYLVKRTGEKVFLECVQDMDHENMFWYRQDPGLGLRLIYFSYDVKMKEKGDIPEGYSVSREKKERFSLILESASTNQTSMYLCASRFSPGQGAPTAFFGQGTRLTVV.

V usage is TRBV5-1 and J usage is TRBJ1-3; a possible D gene is TRBD1 (5 bases). The CDR3 has 15 amino acids. Germline CDR1 is SGHRS and CDR2 is YFSETQ. V lost 2 bases to trimming and J lost 2 bases, with 11 bases between them. The CDR3 here is CASSFLSGTGNTIYF. Here the CDR3 DNA reads TGCGCCAGCAGCTTTCTCTCAGGGACTGGAAACACCATATATTTT.

This clone was seen only a few times. The rearrangement uses TRBV19 and TRBJ1-1; no reliable D call. Germline-derived CDR1 and CDR2 are LNHDA and SQIVND (reference sequence). CDR3 length: 14 residues. V was cut by 3 bases and J by 1 base, with 9 bases left in between. The CDR3 protein is CASSIPNRNTEAFF. The DNA for the CDR3 is TGTGCCAGTAGTATCCCCAACAGGAACACTGAAGCTTTCTTT. Variable domain in full (rest from reference TRBV19 and TRBJ1-1): DGGITQSPKYLFRKEGQNVTLSCEQNLNHDAMYWYRQDPGQGLRLIYYSQIVNDFQKGDIAEGYSVSREKKESFPLTVTSAQKNPTAFYLCASSIPNRNTEAFFGQGTRLTVV.

The chain links TRBV9 to TRBJ2-4, with 9 bases that match TRBD1. The CDR3 spans 19 residues. From germline, CDR1 is SGDLS and CDR2 YYNGEE. V trimming: 3 bases; J trimming: 2 bases; junction bases outside the gene matches: 15. CDR3 in DNA: TGTGCCAGCAGCGGGGGGGGTCCTTCCGGGACAGGGTCCAAAAACATTCAGTACTTC. Amino acids: CASSGGGPSGTGSKNIQYF.

This clone was recorded only once. The rearrangement joins TRBV27 to TRBJ2-1, with D perhaps matching TRBD2 (6 bases). This CDR3 contains 15 residues. Germline lookup yields CDR1 MNHEY and CDR2 SMNVEV (reference sequence). Deletions cut 2 bases from V and 8 bases from J, with 16 bases between. The CDR3 spells CASSLDGSWSYEQFF. The CDR3 DNA sequence: TGTGCCAGCAGTTTAGACGGGAGTTGGTCTTATGAGCAGTTCTTC.

The genes are TRBV2 and TRBJ2-1, with TRBD2 matching over 12 bases. The germline gives CDR1 SNHLY, CDR2 FYNNEI. This CDR3 is built from 14 residues. V shed 7 bases and J 8 bases; nucleotides not matched to a gene: 6. DNA for the CDR3: TGTGCCAGCAACCTAGCGGGAGGGCTGGATGAGCAGTTCTTC. The encoded protein is CASNLAGGLDEQFF.

This clone was observed a few times. The CDR3 protein is CASSRGGWETQYF. CDR3 in DNA: TGTGCCAGCAGTCGAGGGGGCTGGGAGACCCAGTACTTC. V and J are TRBV28 and TRBJ2-5; TRBD1 agrees at 7 bases. Germline loops: CDR1 MDHEN, CDR2 SYDVKM. The CDR3 contains 13 residues. V lost 5 bases and J lost 5; bases outside the gene matches: 5. The full variable domain, with the rest looked up from reference TRBV28 and TRBJ2-5, is DVKVTQSSRYLVKRTGEKVFLECVQDMDHENMFWYRQDPGLGLRLIYFSYDVKMKEKGDIPEGYSVSREKKERFSLILESASTNQTSMYLCASSRGGWETQYFGPGTRLLVL.

The V gene is TRBV11-2, the J gene TRBJ2-4; D perhaps matches TRBD1 (5 bases). CDR1 and CDR2 (germline): SGHAT, FQNNGV. The CDR3 covers 15 residues. Trimming took 0 bases from V and 5 from J, leaving 11 bases between them. The CDR3: CASSLDLTGQNIQYF. The CDR3 bases are TGTGCCAGCAGCTTAGATCTAACAGGTCAAAACATTCAGTACTTC.

This clone has a handful of counts. The J gene is TRBJ2-3, the V gene TRBV7-9; 8 nucleotides align to TRBD2. The CDR3 is 16 residues long. Germline assignment: CDR1 SEHNR and CDR2 FQNEAQ (reference sequence). J gave up 3 bases and V 5 bases, and 10 bases lay outside the gene matches. This chain's CDR3 is CASSPWGLEVTDTQYF. The CDR3 DNA follows: TGTGCCAGCAGCCCCTGGGGACTAGAGGTGACAGATACGCAGTATTTT.